The 21 T cell receptor beta chains listed next were all sequenced from one sample in a study of CD8 T cells in ankylosing spondylitis. Findings of the study overall: Made up of 7 to 9 highly homologous variants, a TCR beta motif appeared characteristic of ankylosing spondylitis blood.

Each CDR3 protein is one row after TCRdb ran MiXCR on the 5' RACE reads. The sample holds 350,000 or so distinct CDR3 sequences, less than 10% seen once. The antigens of these receptors remain unknown. Sequences were obtained from blood, either unsorted or a sorted T cell fraction (not recorded which). The receptors here all came from a male donor with ankylosing spondylitis.

V gene TRBV12-3 or TRBV12-4 combines with J gene TRBJ2-1; the D is unclear. CDR3 size: 16 residues. Deletions cut 4 bases from V and 3 bases from J, with 16 bases between. The CDR3 reads CASSSGGTDFYNEQFF. The CDR3 DNA is TGTGCCAGCAGTTCCGGCGGCACAGATTTCTACAATGAGCAGTTCTTC.

This chain connects TRBV29-1 to TRBJ2-3, with TRBD2 matching over 11 bases. Unmatched junction bases numbered 13, after V lost 6 bases and J lost 5 bases. The CDR3 runs 16 residues. The germline gives CDR1 SQVTM, CDR2 ANQGSEA. In DNA form, the CDR3 reads TGCAGCGTCGAGGGGAGGGGTCTAGCGGGAGGAGATACGCAGTATTTT. This encodes CSVEGRGLAGGDTQYF.

This clonotype was recorded a few times. The genes are TRBV20-1 and TRBJ1-4, with D hard to call. Per the germline V gene, CDR1 is DFQATT and CDR2 is SNEGSKA (reference sequence). CDR3 length equals 13 residues. V was trimmed by 2 bases and J by 7 bases, leaving 11 bases between them. The CDR3 spells CSARRGSSEKLFF. CDR3 in DNA: TGCAGTGCTAGACGGGGTAGCAGTGAAAAACTGTTTTTT.

This clonotype was observed a handful of times. The rearrangement uses TRBV7-2 and TRBJ2-7; tentative D call: TRBD1 (6 bases). Germline V gene sequence: CDR1 SGHTA, CDR2 FQGNSA. The CDR3 totals 15 residues. V shed 4 bases and J shed 2 bases, with 15 bases lying between them. In DNA, the CDR3 is TGTGCCAGCAGCTCCAGGGAACAGGGACCCTACGAGCAGTACTTC. It encodes CASSSREQGPYEQYF.

The V call is TRBV20-1, the J call TRBJ2-2; D is possibly TRBD2 (5 bases). CDR1 and CDR2 (germline): DFQATT, SNEGSKA (reference sequence). V was clipped by 6 bases and J by 4 bases, with 12 bases between them. There are 13 residues in the CDR3. The CDR3 bases are TGCAGTGCCCAGTTCCGGGGCACCGGGGAGCTGTTTTTT. Amino acid sequence: CSAQFRGTGELFF.

This clonotype appeared a few times. The gene calls are TRBV7-2 and TRBJ2-1, with unresolved D. The germline V and J ends were trimmed by 5 bases and 0 bases, with 11 bases remaining between them. The CDR3 runs 15 residues. The germline gives CDR1 SGHTA, CDR2 FQGNSA. The CDR3: CASSPDSNSYNEQFF. CDR3 nucleotide sequence: TGTGCCAGCAGCCCCGATAGTAACTCCTACAATGAGCAGTTCTTC.

This chain joins TRBV6-1 and TRBJ2-1; TRBD2 agrees at 9 bases. The J call may be faulty, since TRBJ2-7 better matches the DNA end. Germline CDR1 MNHNS, CDR2 SASEGT. This CDR3 region has 17 residues. CDR3 in amino acids: CASSENVAGAGVYEQYF. The CDR3 coding sequence is TGTGCCAGCAGTGAAAATGTAGCGGGAGCGGGGGTCTATGAGCAGTACTTC.

The table lists this clonotype with many counts. This chain links TRBV5-6 with TRBJ2-7, with 12 bases identical to TRBD2. The CDR3 consists of 15 residues. In germline, CDR1 is SGHDT, CDR2 YYEEEE. With V trimmed by 3 bases and J by 4 bases, 5 bases remained unmatched. The CDR3: CASSYGTSGLYEQYF. CDR3 bases: TGTGCCAGCAGCTACGGGACTAGCGGGCTTTACGAGCAGTACTTC.

This clonotype was picked up many times. V gene TRBV11-2 combines with J gene TRBJ2-1; TRBD2 aligns across 10 bases. From germline, CDR1 is SGHAT and CDR2 FQNNGV. The length of the CDR3 is 18 residues. J was trimmed by 11 bases and V by 5 bases; bases with no gene match: 21. Written as DNA, the CDR3 is TGTGCCAGCAGCCCGAGGGAGCTATTGAGCGGGAGGGCCCCCAAGCAGTTCTTC. Protein product: CASSPRELLSGRAPKQFF.

This chain joins TRBV5-1 and TRBJ2-3; unclear D gene. Germline loops: CDR1 SGHRS, CDR2 YFSETQ. The CDR3 sequence is 17 residues long. The V end lost 0 bases, the J end lost 0 bases, and 14 bases lay between the germline ends. CDR3 nucleotide sequence: TGCGCCAGCAGCTTGGACGGGCCGTTGGCTAGCACAGATACGCAGTATTTT. It codes for CASSLDGPLASTDTQYF.

This clonotype was observed a handful of times. The chain couples TRBV28 to TRBJ1-1, with TRBD1 matching 9 bases. CDR3 length equals 16 residues. Germline V gene sequence: CDR1 MDHEN, CDR2 SYDVKM. V was clipped by 7 bases and J by 0 bases; unmatched bases: 9. The CDR3 loop reads CASNMRTGGLNTEAFF. In DNA form, the CDR3 reads TGTGCCAGCAATATGAGAACAGGGGGCTTGAACACTGAAGCTTTCTTT.

The rearrangement links TRBV29-1 to TRBJ2-7; the match to TRBD2 covers 8 bases. CDR3 length: 13 amino acids. Germline V lookup: CDR1 SQVTM, CDR2 ANQGSEA. J was trimmed by 2 bases and V by 6 bases; bases with no gene match: 6. CDR3 loop: CSVKPAGAYEQYF. Written as DNA, the CDR3 is TGCAGCGTAAAGCCAGCGGGGGCCTACGAGCAGTACTTC.

This clonotype was observed many times. The chain couples TRBV20-1 to TRBJ1-1, with 7 positions matching TRBD1. Germline CDR1 and CDR2: DFQATT and SNEGSKA (reference sequence). This CDR3 has 13 amino acids. V shed 6 bases, J shed 1 base, and the junction held 5 bases outside the gene matches. DNA for the CDR3: TGCAGTGCAGAAACAGGGGAGAACACTGAAGCTTTCTTT. Its translation is CSAETGENTEAFF.

CDR3 bases: TGTGCCAGCACCCCACCCGAGTCTACAGATACGCAGTATTTT. Translation: CASTPPESTDTQYF. V is TRBV6-1 and J is TRBJ2-3, with D uncertain. The CDR3 has 14 residues. The V gene lost 7 bases and the J gene lost 3 bases, with 14 bases spanning the gap. Per germline, CDR1 MNHNS and CDR2 SASEGT.

This clonotype has at least ten counts. The chain combines TRBV29-1 with TRBJ1-1; no definite D call. Trimming stripped 7 bases from V and 3 bases from J, with 15 bases between. The CDR3 loop spans 13 amino acids. Germline lookup yields CDR1 SQVTM and CDR2 ANQGSEA. This CDR3 reads CSARGGKDTEAFF. The CDR3 nucleotides are TGCAGCGCTCGGGGAGGGAAGGACACTGAAGCTTTCTTT. Filled out from reference TRBV29-1 and TRBJ1-1, the complete variable domain reads SAVISQKPSRDICQRGTSLTIQCQVDSQVTMMFWYRQQPGQSLTLIATANQGSEATYESGFVIDKFPISRPNLTFSTLTVSNMSPEDSSIYLCSARGGKDTEAFFGQGTRLTVV.

This rearrangement joins TRBV7-3 to TRBJ2-1; TRBD2 aligns across 10 bases. The CDR3 covers 16 residues. V gave up 5 bases and J gave up 6 bases; unmatched junction bases: 10. The germline V gene encodes CDR1 SGHTA and CDR2 FQGTGA. The DNA of the CDR3 is TGTGCCAGCAGCCCCTCCAGCGGGAGGGCGACCAATGAGCAGTTCTTC. Protein sequence: CASSPSSGRATNEQFF.

In this sample, this clonotype turned up many times. The chain links TRBV20-1 to TRBJ2-3; TRBD1 aligns across 8 bases. Germline CDR1 and CDR2: DFQATT and SNEGSKA (reference sequence). The trim removed 6 bases at V and 8 bases at J, leaving 13 bases unmatched. The length of the CDR3 is 14 residues. CDR3 region: CSARIQGDWATQYF. The CDR3 DNA reads TGCAGTGCCAGAATACAGGGGGACTGGGCTACGCAGTATTTT.

This clonotype occurred a few times. The chain's CDR3 is CASIRTAATIETQYF. CDR3 DNA sequence: TGTGCCAGCATTCGGACAGCTGCTACCATAGAGACCCAGTACTTC. The chain has TRBV2 and TRBJ2-5; tentative D call: TRBD1 (6 bases). The CDR3 is 15 amino acids. The germline V gene has CDR1 SNHLY and CDR2 FYNNEI. The ends were cut back, 7 bases at V and 4 bases at J, with 19 bases in the middle.

This clonotype was recorded at least ten times. The CDR3 protein is CASSPDGTNYEQYF. The CDR3 DNA is TGTGCCAGCAGCCCGGACGGGACCAACTACGAGCAGTACTTC. This chain connects TRBV5-6 to TRBJ2-7; either TRBD1 or TRBD2 may supply D (5 bases each). Germline V gene lookup returns CDR1 SGHDT and CDR2 YYEEEE. The CDR3 is 14 amino acids. V was pared by 4 bases and J by 3 bases, with 14 bases between. Looking up the rest from reference TRBV5-6 and TRBJ2-7 gives the full variable domain: DAGVTQSPTHLIKTRGQQVTLRCSPKSGHDTVSWYQQALGQGPQFIFQYYEEEERQRGNFPDRFSGHQFPNYSSELNVNALLLGDSALYLCASSPDGTNYEQYFGPGTRLTVT.

This clonotype was detected a few times. The chain uses TRBV9 and TRBJ2-2; D unresolved. V lost 4 bases and J lost 5, with 15 bases in between. This CDR3 contains 15 residues. CDR1 is SGDLS and CDR2 is YYNGEE in the germline V gene. This CDR3 is CASSPLGQLTGELFF. In DNA, the CDR3 is TGTGCCAGCAGCCCCCTCGGGCAGTTAACCGGGGAGCTGTTTTTT.

This rearrangement joins TRBV11-3 to TRBJ2-3; TRBD2 matches 7 bases. This CDR3 has 15 amino acids. In germline, CDR1 is SGHNT, CDR2 YENEEA. J lost 2 bases, V lost 5 bases, and 7 bases had no gene match. The CDR3 coding sequence is TGTGCCAGCAGCGGAGCTAGCGGCCTCACAGATACGCAGTATTTT. Translating gives CASSGASGLTDTQYF.